This T cell receptor beta chain was captured by sequencing in a study of T cells in Graves' hyperthyroidism and ophthalmopathy. Broader study findings: Among thyroid clonotypes expanded above 0.001, most also appeared in blood.

Regions amplified from RNA transcripts were the TCR beta CDR3 regions. RT-PCR in the first round (using the HTBI primer set) targeted the TCR CDR3. From the multiplex PCR reads, TCRdb called clonotypes with MiXCR, one entry per CDR3 protein. This table has 490,000 or so distinct CDR3 sequences, roughly 22% appearing once. This clonotype was counted at least ten times. The target antigen is unknown. Per germline, CDR1 SNHLY and CDR2 FYNNEI. The V and J ends lost 3 bases and 9 bases respectively, with 12 bases between them. The CDR3 contains 12 residues. The sample taken for sequencing was blood. The sequence was obtained from an older woman with Graves' ophthalmopathy. The chain has TRBV2 and TRBJ2-7; no definite D call. The CDR3 loop reads CASSDDTAGQYF. CDR3 in DNA: TGTGCCAGCAGTGATGACACGGCTGGGCAGTACTTC.